These T cell receptor beta chains were read from a single sample in a study of blood T cell repertoires in COVID-19. Generated by immunoSEQ multiplex PCR, the TCRdb table keeps only in-frame clones and is missing some. The sample has 350,000 or so clones, roughly 90% seen once; the top ten hold 0.95% to 1.1%. The sequenced sample was PBMCs or T cells enriched from blood (not recorded which). The source is a woman aged 25 to 39 who had been exposed to COVID-19. The CDR3 runs from the conserved cysteine through the conserved F or W. A D gene is named only where the DNA matches it firmly. Expanded clones are given a class, and other clones once, few, many or no size at all.

clone_size | d_call | j_call | v_call | cdr3_aa | cdr3_nt
NA | TRBD2 | TRBJ2-5 | TRBV7-8 | CASIPRGTGTSGTKGETQYF | TGTGCCAGCATACCCAGGGGGACCGGGACTAGCGGGACCAAAGGAGAGACCCAGTACTTC
NA | NA | TRBJ2-1 | TRBV24-1 | CATSDLGDDQFF | TGTGCCACCAGTGATTTAGGAGACGACCAGTTCTTC
NA | NA | TRBJ1-6 | TRBV7-9 | CASSFQGSNSPLHF | TGTGCCAGCAGCTTCCAGGGGTCTAATTCACCCCTCCACTTT
NA | NA | TRBJ2-7 | TRBV7-8 | CASSLGAGRGPYEQYF | TGTGCCAGCAGCTTAGGGGCTGGCAGGGGCCCCTACGAGCAGTACTTC
NA | NA | TRBJ2-1 | TRBV5-6 | CASSFWGPHEQFF | TGTGCCAGCAGCTTCTGGGGCCCCCATGAGCAGTTCTTC
NA | TRBD1 | TRBJ2-2 | TRBV24-1 | CATSVGQSRLFF | TGTGCCACCAGTGTGGGACAGTCCAGGTTGTTTTTT
NA | NA | TRBJ2-1 | TRBV24-1 | CATREGRYNEQFF | TGTGCCACCAGGGAGGGCCGGTACAATGAGCAGTTCTTC
once | NA | TRBJ1-1 | TRBV7-6 | CASSLGSSSVNTEAFF | TGTGCCAGCAGCTTAGGTTCTTCATCAGTGAACACTGAAGCTTTCTTT
NA | NA | TRBJ1-5 | TRBV2 | CASSLLEDYSNQPQHF | TGTGCCAGCAGCCTTTTAGAAGATTATAGCAATCAGCCCCAGCATTTT
once | NA | TRBJ1-4 | TRBV11-2 | CASTLGSSGVEKLFF | TGTGCCAGCACCTTAGGTAGCTCGGGTGTGGAAAAACTGTTTTTT